These 26 T cell receptor beta chains share one sample of origin, sequenced in a study of blood T cell repertoires in COVID-19. Measured with immunoSEQ multiplex PCR; TCRdb has only the in-frame clones, and not every one. The table records hundreds of thousands of clones, approximately 90% of them present only once. Sequenced sample: peripheral blood. The receptors come from a woman aged 40 to 50 who had recovered from COVID-19.

This clone was seen a single time. The chain is built from TRBV2 and TRBJ1-4; D perhaps matches TRBD1 (6 bases). V was clipped by 3 bases and J by 7 bases, with 15 bases between them. The CDR3 totals 15 residues. CDR1 SNHLY and CDR2 FYNNEI come from the germline V gene. CDR3 DNA sequence: TGTGCCAGCAGTGACGGGGCCAGGGGATCTGAAAAACTGTTTTTT. It specifies CASSDGARGSEKLFF.

The CDR3 DNA sequence: TGTGCCAGCTCACCCCGGACTAGCGTAAACACCGGGGAGCTGTTTTTT. It yields the protein CASSPRTSVNTGELFF. V gene TRBV18 combines with J gene TRBJ2-2, with 9 bases identical to TRBD2. Trimming removed 3 bases from V and 2 bases from J; junction bases left unmatched: 4. In germline, CDR1 is KGHSH, CDR2 LQKENI. The CDR3 has 16 residues. The entire variable domain, with the rest obtained from reference TRBV18 and TRBJ2-2, is as follows: NAGVMQNPRHLVRRRGQEARLRCSPMKGHSHVYWYRQLPEEGLKFMVYLQKENIIDESGMPKERFSAEFPKEGPSILRIQQVVRGDSAAYFCASSPRTSVNTGELFFGEGSRLTVL.

The CDR3 DNA sequence: TGTGCCAGCAGCTTACCCGTCGGTGGCTACACCTTC. Its translation: CASSLPVGGYTF. This rearrangement joins TRBV7-2 to TRBJ1-2; D is uncertain. Germline V gives CDR1 SGHTA, CDR2 FQGNSA. There are 12 residues in the CDR3. V shed 2 bases and J shed 7 bases, with 8 bases lying between them.

The sample holds one count of this clone. This sequence joins TRBV7-2 and TRBJ1-4, with D possibly TRBD1 on 6 matching bases. The CDR3 is 16 residues long. The germline CDR1 and CDR2 sequences are SGHTA and FQGNSA. The germline V and J ends were trimmed by 1 base and 7 bases, with 16 bases remaining between them. The CDR3: CASSLVGGPEGEKLFF. Written as DNA, the CDR3 is TGTGCCAGCAGCTTAGTCGGGGGGCCAGAAGGTGAAAAACTGTTTTTT.

The genes are TRBV4-1 and TRBJ2-7; 8 positions match TRBD2. J was trimmed by 1 base and V by 4 bases; bases with no gene match: 6. CDR1 and CDR2 from the germline V gene are MGHRA and YSYEKL. The CDR3 is made up of 15 amino acids. The CDR3 here is CASSPGGAWSYEQYF. In DNA form, the CDR3 reads TGCGCCAGCAGCCCCGGGGGGGCGTGGTCCTACGAGCAGTACTTC.

This clone was detected once. This chain joins TRBV19 and TRBJ1-1, with a tentative D call TRBD1 (5 bases). The CDR3 loop spans 16 amino acids. V was pared by 4 bases and J by 1 base, with 16 bases between. Germline CDR1 LNHDA, CDR2 SQIVND (reference sequence). Here the CDR3 reads CASSTGMGGGNTEAFF. The DNA of the CDR3 is TGTGCCAGTAGTACCGGAATGGGCGGGGGGAACACTGAAGCTTTCTTT.

This rearrangement joins TRBV19 to TRBJ2-4; 7 bases are shared with TRBD1. The V gene end was trimmed by 3 bases and the J gene end by 5 bases; junction bases not matched to a gene: 4. The CDR3 has 14 amino acids. Per germline, CDR1 LNHDA and CDR2 SQIVND (reference sequence). CDR3 sequence: CASSIRDSQNIQYF. CDR3 nucleotide sequence: TGTGCCAGTAGTATCAGGGACAGCCAAAACATTCAGTACTTC.

The chain uses TRBV27 and TRBJ2-1; 12 bases are a match to TRBD2. The CDR3 spans 14 residues. The germline gives CDR1 MNHEY, CDR2 SMNVEV (reference sequence). Trimming removed 6 bases from V and 5 bases from J; junction bases left unmatched: 2. The CDR3 DNA is TGTGCCAGCAGGAGACTAGCGGGAGACAATGAGCAGTTCTTC. Amino acid sequence: CASRRLAGDNEQFF.

The V gene is TRBV4-2, the J gene TRBJ2-2, with 10 bases identical to TRBD2. The V and J ends lost 6 bases and 7 bases, in that order; junction bases with no gene match: 8. The germline CDR1 and CDR2 sequences are LGHNA and YNFKEQ. The CDR3 spans 15 residues. CDR3 sequence: CASRMDASGSGELFF. The CDR3 DNA reads TGTGCCAGCAGGATGGATGCTAGCGGGAGCGGGGAGCTGTTTTTT.

This rearrangement joins TRBV7-9 to TRBJ2-5; the match to TRBD2 covers 10 bases. Germline values: CDR1 SEHNR, CDR2 FQNEAQ (reference sequence). The CDR3 has 14 amino acids. V gave up 11 bases and J gave up 5 bases; unmatched junction bases: 11. CDR3 residues: CAGGLAGVGETQYF. In DNA, the CDR3 is TGTGCCGGCGGGCTAGCGGGAGTGGGGGAGACCCAGTACTTC.

V and J are TRBV13 and TRBJ1-1, with D perhaps TRBD1 (5 bases). The CDR3 covers 16 residues. V lost 2 bases to trimming and J lost 1 base, with 14 bases between them. CDR1 PRHDT and CDR2 FYEKMQ come from the germline V gene (reference sequence). CDR3 sequence (DNA): TGTGCCAGCAGCTTATGGGGTGGGCAGGGGAACACTGAAGCTTTCTTT. Its protein product is CASSLWGGQGNTEAFF.

The chain couples TRBV19 to TRBJ1-2; D remains unclear. Between the trimmed V and J ends, which lost 6 bases and 3 bases, there was a span of 14 bases. Germline CDR1 and CDR2: LNHDA and SQIVND (reference sequence). This CDR3 comprises 14 residues. DNA for the CDR3: TGTGCCAGTAGGGAACTTGGGCTCGACTATGGCTACACCTTC. Amino acid sequence: CASRELGLDYGYTF. Full variable domain (remainder filled in from reference TRBV19 and TRBJ1-2): DGGITQSPKYLFRKEGQNVTLSCEQNLNHDAMYWYRQDPGQGLRLIYYSQIVNDFQKGDIAEGYSVSREKKESFPLTVTSAQKNPTAFYLCASRELGLDYGYTFGSGTRLTVV.

The rearrangement links TRBV6-5 to TRBJ1-2, with D possibly being TRBD1 (6 bases). Trimming took 0 bases from V and 2 from J, leaving 10 bases between them. Germline V gene data show CDR1 as MNHEY and CDR2 as SVGAGI. This CDR3 spans 15 amino acids. The DNA for the CDR3 is TGTGCCAGCAGTTACTCGAGGACAGAGAACTATGGCTACACCTTC. This sequence encodes CASSYSRTENYGYTF.

This chain connects TRBV6-1 to TRBJ2-5; 7 bases align to TRBD2. Trimming at V came to 3 bases and at J to 10 bases, leaving 8 bases not matched to a gene. The CDR3 runs to 13 residues. CDR1 is MNHNS and CDR2 is SASEGT in the germline V gene. DNA for the CDR3: TGTGCCAGCAGTGACCATCGGCCGGGGGGCCAGTACTTC. Amino acid sequence: CASSDHRPGGQYF.

V usage is TRBV13 and J usage is TRBJ2-3, with 7 bases matching TRBD1. Germline values: CDR1 PRHDT, CDR2 FYEKMQ (reference sequence). V lost 5 bases and J lost 4; bases outside the gene matches: 9. The CDR3 extends over 15 amino acids. Here the CDR3 DNA reads TGTGCCAGCAGCCGAGGGGGCCTCTACCCAGATACGCAGTATTTT. Protein product: CASSRGGLYPDTQYF.

The rearrangement joins TRBV18 to TRBJ1-5; 8 nucleotides match TRBD1. Germline assignment: CDR1 KGHSH and CDR2 LQKENI. The CDR3 loop spans 15 amino acids. V dropped 0 bases and J dropped 6; count of bases not matched to a gene: 4. CDR3 bases: TGTGCCAGCTCACCACCCGGACAGGGTTCTCAGCCCCAGCATTTT. It yields the protein CASSPPGQGSQPQHF.

This clone was observed once. The chain uses TRBV27 and TRBJ2-3, with D perhaps TRBD2 (5 bases). The germline V gene has CDR1 MNHEY and CDR2 SMNVEV (reference sequence). This CDR3 contains 12 residues. V shed 5 bases and J shed 6 bases, with 9 bases lying between them. This CDR3 is CASSPRGDTQYF. CDR3 nucleotide sequence: TGTGCCAGCAGTCCCCGCGGGGATACGCAGTATTTT.

The chain recombines TRBV5-1 with TRBJ1-6; D remains unclear. V lost 0 bases and J lost 8, with 12 bases in between. CDR3 length: 15 amino acids. Germline V CDR1 and CDR2: SGHRS, YFSETQ. CDR3 coding DNA: TGCGCCAGCAGCTTGGTAGGTGCGGGCGATTCACCCCTCCACTTT. Translation gives CASSLVGAGDSPLHF.

The V and J genes are TRBV29-1 and TRBJ2-5, with a possible D match to TRBD2 (5 bases). This CDR3 spans 12 amino acids. V lost 5 bases to trimming and J lost 4 bases, with 11 bases between them. Germline assignment: CDR1 SQVTM and CDR2 ANQGSEA. DNA for the CDR3: TGCAGCGTTACCGCGGGCGGAGAGACCCAGTACTTC. Protein: CSVTAGGETQYF. Variable domain in full (rest from reference TRBV29-1 and TRBJ2-5): SAVISQKPSRDICQRGTSLTIQCQVDSQVTMMFWYRQQPGQSLTLIATANQGSEATYESGFVIDKFPISRPNLTFSTLTVSNMSPEDSSIYLCSVTAGGETQYFGPGTRLLVL.

The chain links TRBV19 to TRBJ1-1, with TRBD1 identical over 7 bases. Germline values: CDR1 LNHDA, CDR2 SQIVND (reference sequence). The V and J ends lost 5 bases and 0 bases, in that order; junction bases with no gene match: 9. This CDR3 region has 16 residues. The CDR3 DNA reads as TGTGCCAGTAGTCCCTATTGGGACAGCCTGAACACTGAAGCTTTCTTT. This translates into CASSPYWDSLNTEAFF.

CDR3 DNA: TGTGCCAGCAGCCCCGTGGGCAGGGTGGAGACCCAGTACTTC. As protein: CASSPVGRVETQYF. The genes are TRBV13 and TRBJ2-5; D might be TRBD1 (5 bases). Per the germline V gene, CDR1 is PRHDT and CDR2 is FYEKMQ (reference sequence). The V and J ends lost 5 bases and 5 bases respectively, with 15 bases between them. The CDR3 is 14 residues long.

The genes are TRBV15 and TRBJ1-1; TRBD1 agrees at 7 bases. Germline V gene data show CDR1 as LNHNV and CDR2 as YYDKDF (reference sequence). J lost 5 bases, V lost 0 bases, and 9 bases had no gene match. CDR3 length: 16 amino acids. The CDR3 region has the DNA TGTGCCACCAGCAGAGAGAGGGCCGCAGGGGGGACTGAAGCTTTCTTT. This encodes CATSRERAAGGTEAFF.

The rearrangement joins TRBV2 to TRBJ2-7, with 7 bases that match TRBD2. Germline lookup yields CDR1 SNHLY and CDR2 FYNNEI. Unmatched junction bases numbered 14, after V lost 3 bases and J lost 6 bases. There are 16 residues in the CDR3. Written as DNA, the CDR3 is TGTGCCAGCAGTGACCCCGGGACCTGGGGGGGTTCCGAGCAGTACTTC. Translating it yields CASSDPGTWGGSEQYF.

V gene TRBV15 combines with J gene TRBJ1-1; D is perhaps TRBD1 (5 bases). With 0 bases removed from V and 11 bases from J, the gap between germline ends came to 19 bases. This CDR3 contains 15 residues. CDR1 and CDR2 (germline): LNHNV, YYDKDF (reference sequence). This CDR3 reads CATSRDPDSRGGAFF. CDR3 nucleotide sequence: TGTGCCACCAGCAGAGACCCCGACAGCCGGGGGGGGGCTTTCTTT.

The chain combines TRBV25-1 with TRBJ1-2; possible D gene TRBD1, 6 bases. This CDR3 is built from 15 residues. V was clipped by 1 base and J by 6 bases, with 15 bases between them. Looked up from germline, CDR1 is MGHDK and CDR2 is SYGVNS. The CDR3 nucleotides read TGTGCCAGCAGTGAATGGGGGGGGCGGATGGATGGCTACACCTTC. Protein sequence: CASSEWGGRMDGYTF.

V is TRBV6-1 and J is TRBJ2-7; a possible D gene is TRBD2 (5 bases). Germline-derived CDR1 and CDR2 are MNHNS and SASEGT. V shed 3 bases and J shed 5 bases, with 14 bases lying between them. The CDR3 loop spans 14 amino acids. CDR3 DNA: TGTGCCAGCAGTGACCGGACGGGGTGGGACGAGCAGTACTTC. Its protein product is CASSDRTGWDEQYF.